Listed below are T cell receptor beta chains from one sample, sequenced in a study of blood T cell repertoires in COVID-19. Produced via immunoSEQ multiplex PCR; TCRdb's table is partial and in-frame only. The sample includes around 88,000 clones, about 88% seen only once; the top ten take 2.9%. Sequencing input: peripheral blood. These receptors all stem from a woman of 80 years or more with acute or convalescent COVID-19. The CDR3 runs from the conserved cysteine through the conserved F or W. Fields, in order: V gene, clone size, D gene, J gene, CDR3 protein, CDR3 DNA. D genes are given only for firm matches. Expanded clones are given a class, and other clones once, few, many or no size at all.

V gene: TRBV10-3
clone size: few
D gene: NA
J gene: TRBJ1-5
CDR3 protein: CAISELGQPQHF
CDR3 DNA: TGTGCCATCAGTGAACTCGGTCAGCCCCAGCATTTT

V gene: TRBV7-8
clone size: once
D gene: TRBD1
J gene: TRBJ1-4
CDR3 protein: CASSLVSGTVSFKLFF
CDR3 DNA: TGTGCCAGCAGCTTAGTTTCCGGGACAGTCTCTTTCAAACTGTTTTTT

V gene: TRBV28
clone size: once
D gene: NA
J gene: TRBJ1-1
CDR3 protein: CASSFRPTEAFF
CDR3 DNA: TGTGCCAGCAGTTTCAGGCCCACTGAAGCTTTCTTT

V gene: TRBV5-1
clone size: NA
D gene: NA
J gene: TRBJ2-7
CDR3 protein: CASSLAGERSYEQYF
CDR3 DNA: TGCGCCAGCAGCTTGGCGGGGGAGAGATCCTACGAGCAGTACTTC

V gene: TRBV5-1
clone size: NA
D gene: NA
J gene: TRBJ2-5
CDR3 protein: CASSDGGGETQYF
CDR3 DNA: TGCGCCAGCAGCGACGGGGGTGGGGAGACCCAGTACTTC

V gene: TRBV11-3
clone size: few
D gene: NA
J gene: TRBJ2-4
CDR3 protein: CASSLGRNIQYF
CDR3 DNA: TGTGCCAGCAGCTTAGGCAGAAACATTCAGTACTTC

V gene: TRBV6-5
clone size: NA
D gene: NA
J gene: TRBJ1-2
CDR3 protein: CASRTRDPGYGYTF
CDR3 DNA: TGTGCCAGCAGAACACGGGATCCGGGCTATGGCTACACCTTC

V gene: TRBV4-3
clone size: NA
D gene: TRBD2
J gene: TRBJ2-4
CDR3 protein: CASSQGASGRRDIQYF
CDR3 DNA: TGCGCCAGCAGCCAAGGCGCTAGCGGGAGGCGTGACATTCAGTACTTC

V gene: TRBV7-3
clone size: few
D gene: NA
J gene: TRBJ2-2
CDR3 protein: CASSRPGTGELFF
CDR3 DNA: TGTGCCAGCAGCCGCCCGGGTACCGGGGAGCTGTTTTTT

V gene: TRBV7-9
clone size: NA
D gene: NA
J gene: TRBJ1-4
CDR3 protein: CASSLTENEKLFF
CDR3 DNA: TGTGCCAGCAGCCTGACAGAGAATGAAAAACTGTTTTTT

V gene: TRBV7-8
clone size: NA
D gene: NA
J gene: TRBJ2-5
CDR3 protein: CASSSPFLQGLGETQYF
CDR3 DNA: TGTGCCAGCAGCTCCCCCTTCCTACAGGGCCTTGGAGAGACCCAGTACTTC

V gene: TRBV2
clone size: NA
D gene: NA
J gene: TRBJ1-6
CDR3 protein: CASSAGRGSPLHF
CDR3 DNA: TGTGCCAGCAGTGCTGGTCGCGGGTCACCCCTCCACTTT

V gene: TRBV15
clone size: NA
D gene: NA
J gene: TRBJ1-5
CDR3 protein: CATSSDTNQPQHF
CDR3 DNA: TGTGCCACCAGCAGTGACACCAATCAGCCCCAGCATTTT

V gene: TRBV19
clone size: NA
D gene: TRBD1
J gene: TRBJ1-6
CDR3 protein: CASGQGQGDSPLHF
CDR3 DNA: TGTGCCAGTGGCCAGGGACAGGGTGATTCACCCCTCCACTTT

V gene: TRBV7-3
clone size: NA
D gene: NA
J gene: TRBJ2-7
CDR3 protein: CASSASSVSREQYF
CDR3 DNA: TGTGCCAGCAGCGCCTCTAGCGTGTCGCGCGAGCAGTACTTC

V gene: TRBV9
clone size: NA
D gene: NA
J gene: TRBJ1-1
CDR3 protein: CASSPTDPRAVITEAFF
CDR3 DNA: TGTGCCAGCAGCCCCACGGACCCCAGGGCGGTGATCACTGAAGCTTTCTTT

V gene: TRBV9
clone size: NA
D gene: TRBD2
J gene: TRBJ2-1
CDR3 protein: CASSVLSGGANEQFF
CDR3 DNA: TGTGCCAGCAGCGTTCTTAGCGGGGGGGCCAATGAGCAGTTCTTC

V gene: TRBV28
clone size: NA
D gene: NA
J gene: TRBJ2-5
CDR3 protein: CASSLSGDQETQYF
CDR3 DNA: TGTGCCAGCAGTTTATCCGGGGATCAAGAGACCCAGTACTTC

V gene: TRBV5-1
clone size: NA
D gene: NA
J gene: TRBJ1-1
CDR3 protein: CASSDQGFNTEAFF
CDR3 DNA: TGCGCCAGCAGCGATCAGGGATTTAACACTGAAGCTTTCTTT

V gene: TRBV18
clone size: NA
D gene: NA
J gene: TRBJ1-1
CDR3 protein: CASSPDRLSTEAFF
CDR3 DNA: TGTGCCAGCTCACCAGACAGGCTCTCGACTGAAGCTTTCTTT

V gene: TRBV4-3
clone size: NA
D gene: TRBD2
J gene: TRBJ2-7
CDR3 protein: CASSPYWQGGTSGGNYEQYF
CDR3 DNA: TGCGCCAGCAGCCCCTATTGGCAGGGAGGGACTAGCGGGGGTAACTACGAGCAGTACTTC

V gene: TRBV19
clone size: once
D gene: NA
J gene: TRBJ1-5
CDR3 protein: CASTVSNQPQHF
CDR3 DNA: TGTGCCAGTACAGTTAGCAATCAGCCCCAGCATTTT

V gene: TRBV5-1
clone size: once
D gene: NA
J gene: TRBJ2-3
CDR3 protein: CASSPHAGADTQYF
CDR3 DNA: TGCGCCAGCAGCCCCCACGCCGGGGCAGATACGCAGTATTTT

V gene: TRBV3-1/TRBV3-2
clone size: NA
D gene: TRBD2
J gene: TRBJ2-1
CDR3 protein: CASSQTGTSGGREFF
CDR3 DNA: TGTGCCAGCAGCCAAACCGGGACTAGCGGGGGTAGGGAGTTCTTC

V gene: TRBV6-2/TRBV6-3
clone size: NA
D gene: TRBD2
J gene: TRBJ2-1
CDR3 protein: CASSSLAGGSYNEQFF
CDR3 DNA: TGTGCCAGCAGTTCCCTAGCGGGGGGGTCCTACAATGAGCAGTTCTTC

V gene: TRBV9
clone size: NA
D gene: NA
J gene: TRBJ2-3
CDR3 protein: CASSVGLTSTDTQYF
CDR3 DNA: TGTGCCAGCAGCGTTGGCCTGACTAGCACAGATACGCAGTATTTT

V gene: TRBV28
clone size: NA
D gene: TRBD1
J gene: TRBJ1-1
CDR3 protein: CASRHRGTGTEAFF
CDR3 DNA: TGTGCCAGCAGGCACAGGGGGACGGGCACTGAAGCTTTCTTT

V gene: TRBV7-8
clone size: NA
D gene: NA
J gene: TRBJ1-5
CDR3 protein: CASSLSAKLGSQPQHF
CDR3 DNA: TGTGCCAGCAGCCTATCGGCAAAACTGGGCTCCCAGCCCCAGCATTTT

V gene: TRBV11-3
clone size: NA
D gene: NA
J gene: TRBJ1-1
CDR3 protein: CASSLGGSNTEAFF
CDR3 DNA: TGTGCCAGCAGCTTAGGAGGGTCTAACACTGAAGCTTTCTTT

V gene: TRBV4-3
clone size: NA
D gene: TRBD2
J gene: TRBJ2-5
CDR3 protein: CASSQEWTSGRVGQETQYF
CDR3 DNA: TGCGCCAGCAGCCAAGAGTGGACTAGCGGGAGGGTAGGCCAAGAGACCCAGTACTTC

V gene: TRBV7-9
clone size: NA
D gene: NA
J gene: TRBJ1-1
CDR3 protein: CASSHRQALNTEAFF
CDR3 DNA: TGTGCCAGCAGCCACCGACAGGCGTTGAACACTGAAGCTTTCTTT

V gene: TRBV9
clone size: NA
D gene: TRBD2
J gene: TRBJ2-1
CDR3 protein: CASSVSGLAHNEQFF
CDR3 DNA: TGTGCCAGCAGCGTCTCGGGACTAGCTCACAATGAGCAGTTCTTC

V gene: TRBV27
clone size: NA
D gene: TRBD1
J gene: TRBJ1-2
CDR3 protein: CASSLSATGIYGYTF
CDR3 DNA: TGTGCCAGCAGTTTATCCGCGACAGGGATCTATGGCTACACCTTC

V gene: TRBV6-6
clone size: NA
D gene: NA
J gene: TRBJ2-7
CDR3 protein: CASSYSSNYEQYF
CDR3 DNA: TGTGCCAGCAGTTACTCCTCTAACTACGAGCAGTACTTC

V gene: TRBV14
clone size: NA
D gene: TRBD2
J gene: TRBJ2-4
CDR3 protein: CASSRAGLAKNIQYF
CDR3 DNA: TGTGCCAGCAGCCGAGCGGGGTTAGCCAAAAACATTCAGTACTTC

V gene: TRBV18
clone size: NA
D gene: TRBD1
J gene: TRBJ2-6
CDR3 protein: CASSPRTGGYGANVLTF
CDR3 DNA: TGTGCCAGCTCACCACGGACAGGGGGCTATGGGGCCAACGTCCTGACTTTC

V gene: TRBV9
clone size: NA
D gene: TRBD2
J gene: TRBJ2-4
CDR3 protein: CASSVRDYTSIQYF
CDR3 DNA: TGTGCCAGCAGCGTCCGGGACTATACCTCCATTCAGTACTTC

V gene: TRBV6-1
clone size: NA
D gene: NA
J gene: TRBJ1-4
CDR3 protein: CASSGPGGGANEKLFF
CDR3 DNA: TGTGCCAGCAGTGGCCCGGGGGGAGGAGCTAATGAAAAACTGTTTTTT

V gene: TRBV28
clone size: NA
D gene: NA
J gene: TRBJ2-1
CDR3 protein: CASTFRGTYNEQFF
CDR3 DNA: TGTGCCAGCACCTTTCGGGGAACCTACAATGAGCAGTTCTTC

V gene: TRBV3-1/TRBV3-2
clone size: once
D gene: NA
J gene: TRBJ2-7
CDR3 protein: CASSLPYEQYF
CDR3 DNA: TGTGCCAGCAGCCTCCCATACGAGCAGTACTTC